The rows below give T cell receptor beta chains drawn from one sample of a study of T cell clusters in autoimmune cytopenias. TCRdb re-called the multiplex PCR reads; every CDR3 protein appears as one record, without DNA. This table holds under 3,500 distinct CDR3 sequences. The specimen sequenced was peripheral blood. The receptors come from a human donor with an autoimmune cytopenia or autoimmune hepatitis (not recorded which). The CDR3 runs from the conserved cysteine through the conserved F or W. Some rows mark clone size as missing; the rest say once, few, many or name a class of expanded clone.

clone_size: medium-sized; v_call: TRBV18; j_call: TRBJ2-1; cdr3_aa: CASSGTGWRYNEQFF
clone_size: large; v_call: TRBV29-1; j_call: TRBJ2-1; cdr3_aa: CSVALRRGLDNEQFF
clone_size: medium-sized; v_call: TRBV5-1; j_call: TRBJ2-2; cdr3_aa: CASSLLGTSGHGELFF
clone_size: -; v_call: TRBV20-1; j_call: TRBJ2-1; cdr3_aa: CSASSRTSFGNEQFF
clone_size: medium-sized; v_call: TRBV18; j_call: TRBJ2-1; cdr3_aa: CASSPQANEQFF
clone_size: -; v_call: TRBV10-1; j_call: TRBJ2-7; cdr3_aa: CASSESTRAYEQYF
clone_size: -; v_call: TRBV7-2; j_call: TRBJ1-5; cdr3_aa: CASSLGGQGTSQPQHF
clone_size: medium-sized; v_call: TRBV5-1; j_call: TRBJ2-3; cdr3_aa: CASSTGTYLMADTQYF
clone_size: -; v_call: TRBV10-3; j_call: TRBJ1-1; cdr3_aa: CAISDGGAYEAFF
clone_size: medium-sized; v_call: TRBV15; j_call: TRBJ1-1; cdr3_aa: CATSSPLGPEAFF
clone_size: medium-sized; v_call: TRBV10-3; j_call: TRBJ2-2; cdr3_aa: CAITKDQNTGELFF
clone_size: -; v_call: TRBV29-1; j_call: TRBJ2-5; cdr3_aa: CSVARTSGGETQYF
clone_size: medium-sized; v_call: TRBV6-5; j_call: TRBJ1-6; cdr3_aa: CASSPGEGNSPLHF
clone_size: medium-sized; v_call: TRBV7-9; j_call: TRBJ2-6; cdr3_aa: CARSLLAVGGVLTF
clone_size: medium-sized; v_call: TRBV6-6; j_call: TRBJ2-2; cdr3_aa: CASSWGSGELFF
clone_size: medium-sized; v_call: TRBV28; j_call: TRBJ2-3; cdr3_aa: CASSFRTLGDTQYF
clone_size: -; v_call: TRBV20-1; j_call: TRBJ2-1; cdr3_aa: CSARTSASSSYNEQFF
clone_size: -; v_call: TRBV24-1; j_call: TRBJ1-1; cdr3_aa: CATSSGPMRPGTEAFF
clone_size: -; v_call: TRBV30; j_call: TRBJ2-7; cdr3_aa: CAWRRLLSSYEQYF
clone_size: -; v_call: TRBV5-8; j_call: TRBJ1-5; cdr3_aa: CASSLGTGRRNQPQHF
clone_size: medium-sized; v_call: TRBV5-1; j_call: TRBJ2-1; cdr3_aa: CASSLDPTGYNEQFF
clone_size: medium-sized; v_call: TRBV5-1; j_call: TRBJ2-2; cdr3_aa: CASSLASLRGTGELFF
clone_size: large; v_call: TRBV19; j_call: TRBJ2-2; cdr3_aa: CASSSRVNTGELFF
clone_size: large; v_call: TRBV5-6; j_call: TRBJ2-3; cdr3_aa: CASSWVTTDTQYF
clone_size: -; v_call: TRBV4-1; j_call: TRBJ1-6; cdr3_aa: CASSQSRGTAYNSPLHF
clone_size: medium-sized; v_call: TRBV18; j_call: TRBJ1-3; cdr3_aa: CASSPARGDGNTIYF
clone_size: -; v_call: TRBV28; j_call: TRBJ2-5; cdr3_aa: CASEREGRETQYF